Listed below are T cell receptor beta chains from one sample, sequenced in a study of cytomegalovirus exposure and HLA in healthy donors. Profiled with immunoSEQ multiplex PCR; TCRdb holds only in-frame clones, not every one. The sample yields 120,000 or so clones, 75% seen once. Sequenced input: PBMCs. The origin of the receptors is a woman aged 35 to 49 in good health and CMV-seropositive. Each CDR3 is given with its conserved first and last residue. A D gene is named only where the DNA matches it firmly. Size values are once, few and many counts, or a class for expanded clones, and some rows have none.

>TRBV6-5|NA|NA|TRBJ2-5
CASSYQGTQYF
TGTGCCAGCAGTTACCAGGGGACCCAGTACTTC
>TRBV7-3|TRBD1|few|TRBJ1-3
CASSSDRGPGNTIYF
TGTGCCAGCAGCTCCGACAGGGGGCCTGGAAACACCATATATTTT
>TRBV5-8|TRBD2|NA|TRBJ2-5
CASSLGRESFQETQYF
TGTGCCAGCAGCTTGGGGCGGGAGTCCTTCCAAGAGACCCAGTACTTC
>TRBV4-1|NA|NA|TRBJ2-1
CASSQNPSPGNEQFF
TGCGCCAGCAGCCAAAATCCCTCGCCGGGGAATGAGCAGTTCTTC
>TRBV5-1|NA|NA|TRBJ1-4
CASRGEEKLFF
TGCGCCAGCAGGGGCGAAGAAAAACTGTTTTTT
>TRBV9|NA|NA|TRBJ1-1
CASSTPTGIEAFF
TGTGCCAGCAGCACCCCGACCGGGATTGAAGCTTTCTTT
>TRBV4-1|NA|NA|TRBJ2-7
CASTLEGAGEQYF
TGCGCCAGCACCCTGGAGGGGGCAGGCGAGCAGTACTTC
>TRBV27|NA|NA|TRBJ2-2
CASSLYGTGELFF
TGTGCCAGCAGTTTATACGGCACCGGGGAGCTGTTTTTT
>TRBV7-9|TRBD1|NA|TRBJ2-7
CASSQAGQGIREQYF
TGTGCCAGCAGCCAAGCGGGACAGGGGATACGCGAGCAGTACTTC
>TRBV14|NA|NA|TRBJ2-3
CASSPYRGGGTQYF
TGTGCCAGCAGCCCGTACAGGGGAGGTGGTACGCAGTATTTT
>TRBV29-1|NA|NA|TRBJ1-1
CSGGKNTEAFF
TGCAGCGGAGGGAAGAACACTGAAGCTTTCTTT
>TRBV15|TRBD2|NA|TRBJ2-5
CATSRDPSGEETQYF
TGTGCCACCAGCAGAGATCCTAGCGGTGAAGAGACCCAGTACTTC
>TRBV10-1|NA|NA|TRBJ1-2
CASTQRSRNYGYTF
TGCGCCAGCACTCAGCGCTCTCGTAACTATGGCTACACCTTC
>TRBV7-6|TRBD1|NA|TRBJ2-1
CASSLSRQGGYNEQFF
TGTGCCAGCAGCTTATCCAGACAGGGCGGCTACAATGAGCAGTTCTTC
>TRBV6-6|TRBD2|NA|TRBJ2-7
CASSQTSGLTYEQYF
TGTGCCAGCAGCCAGACTAGCGGTCTAACCTACGAGCAGTACTTC
>TRBV7-9|TRBD1|NA|TRBJ2-7
CASSSDGRDRGFDEQYF
TGTGCCAGCAGCTCGGACGGGCGGGACAGGGGATTTGACGAGCAGTACTTC
>TRBV4-3|NA|NA|TRBJ2-2
CASSHRDPGELFF
TGCGCCAGCAGCCACAGGGATCCCGGGGAGCTGTTTTTT
>TRBV9|NA|NA|TRBJ2-7
CASSVALGGLSYEQYF
TGTGCCAGCAGCGTAGCGTTGGGCGGGTTATCCTACGAGCAGTACTTC
>TRBV28|NA|NA|TRBJ1-4
CASSRTATNEKLFF
TGTGCCAGCAGCAGGACAGCAACTAATGAAAAACTGTTTTTT
>TRBV30|TRBD1|NA|TRBJ1-5
CAWSPPGGYQPQHF
TGTGCCTGGAGTCCCCCAGGGGGTTATCAGCCCCAGCATTTT
>TRBV2|TRBD1|once|TRBJ2-5
CASFRVGQGRLQETQYF
TGTGCCAGCTTTAGGGTTGGACAGGGGCGCCTCCAAGAGACCCAGTACTTC
>TRBV7-2|TRBD1|few|TRBJ1-2
CASSLLTGPGGYTF
TGTGCCAGCAGCTTACTGACAGGGCCGGGAGGCTACACCTTC